This T cell receptor (beta chain) was documented in a study of CD8 T cells in ankylosing spondylitis. Study outcomes and limitations: Clones linked to disease were reported to show significant enrichment in matched ankylosing spondylitis synovial fluid. There were earlier reports of some motif variants in reactive arthritis synovial fluid and blood. One TCR beta motif, made up of roughly eight highly homologous variants, appeared characteristic of ankylosing spondylitis blood. A CD8+ phenotype characterized the disease-linked clones, which were relatively rare in peripheral blood.

V dropped 3 bases and J dropped 2; count of bases not matched to a gene: 6. This CDR3 has 15 residues. The germline V gene encodes CDR1 SGHNT and CDR2 YENEEA. Regarding this clonotype: The antigen is not known.

Scientists made TCR beta libraries using quantitative 5'-RACE with molecular barcodes. Each CDR3 protein gets one entry after TCRdb re-called the 5' RACE reads with MiXCR. The data contain about 220,000 distinct CDR3 sequences, approximately 7.3% of them seen just once; the ten biggest clones take up 14%. The origin of this receptor is a male donor with ankylosing spondylitis. This chain connects TRBV11-3 to TRBJ2-7; TRBD1 aligns across 8 bases. The sample taken for sequencing was blood, either unsorted or a sorted T cell fraction (not recorded which). This CDR3 reads CASSLGPGQAYEQYF. The CDR3 DNA reads as TGTGCCAGCAGCTTGGGTCCGGGACAGGCCTACGAGCAGTACTTC. Full variable domain (missing parts from reference TRBV11-3 and TRBJ2-7): EAGVVQSPRYKIIEKKQPVAFWCNPISGHNTLYWYLQNLGQGPELLIRYENEEAVDDSQLPKDRFSAERLKGVDSTLKIQPAELGDSAVYLCASSLGPGQAYEQYFGPGTRLTVT.